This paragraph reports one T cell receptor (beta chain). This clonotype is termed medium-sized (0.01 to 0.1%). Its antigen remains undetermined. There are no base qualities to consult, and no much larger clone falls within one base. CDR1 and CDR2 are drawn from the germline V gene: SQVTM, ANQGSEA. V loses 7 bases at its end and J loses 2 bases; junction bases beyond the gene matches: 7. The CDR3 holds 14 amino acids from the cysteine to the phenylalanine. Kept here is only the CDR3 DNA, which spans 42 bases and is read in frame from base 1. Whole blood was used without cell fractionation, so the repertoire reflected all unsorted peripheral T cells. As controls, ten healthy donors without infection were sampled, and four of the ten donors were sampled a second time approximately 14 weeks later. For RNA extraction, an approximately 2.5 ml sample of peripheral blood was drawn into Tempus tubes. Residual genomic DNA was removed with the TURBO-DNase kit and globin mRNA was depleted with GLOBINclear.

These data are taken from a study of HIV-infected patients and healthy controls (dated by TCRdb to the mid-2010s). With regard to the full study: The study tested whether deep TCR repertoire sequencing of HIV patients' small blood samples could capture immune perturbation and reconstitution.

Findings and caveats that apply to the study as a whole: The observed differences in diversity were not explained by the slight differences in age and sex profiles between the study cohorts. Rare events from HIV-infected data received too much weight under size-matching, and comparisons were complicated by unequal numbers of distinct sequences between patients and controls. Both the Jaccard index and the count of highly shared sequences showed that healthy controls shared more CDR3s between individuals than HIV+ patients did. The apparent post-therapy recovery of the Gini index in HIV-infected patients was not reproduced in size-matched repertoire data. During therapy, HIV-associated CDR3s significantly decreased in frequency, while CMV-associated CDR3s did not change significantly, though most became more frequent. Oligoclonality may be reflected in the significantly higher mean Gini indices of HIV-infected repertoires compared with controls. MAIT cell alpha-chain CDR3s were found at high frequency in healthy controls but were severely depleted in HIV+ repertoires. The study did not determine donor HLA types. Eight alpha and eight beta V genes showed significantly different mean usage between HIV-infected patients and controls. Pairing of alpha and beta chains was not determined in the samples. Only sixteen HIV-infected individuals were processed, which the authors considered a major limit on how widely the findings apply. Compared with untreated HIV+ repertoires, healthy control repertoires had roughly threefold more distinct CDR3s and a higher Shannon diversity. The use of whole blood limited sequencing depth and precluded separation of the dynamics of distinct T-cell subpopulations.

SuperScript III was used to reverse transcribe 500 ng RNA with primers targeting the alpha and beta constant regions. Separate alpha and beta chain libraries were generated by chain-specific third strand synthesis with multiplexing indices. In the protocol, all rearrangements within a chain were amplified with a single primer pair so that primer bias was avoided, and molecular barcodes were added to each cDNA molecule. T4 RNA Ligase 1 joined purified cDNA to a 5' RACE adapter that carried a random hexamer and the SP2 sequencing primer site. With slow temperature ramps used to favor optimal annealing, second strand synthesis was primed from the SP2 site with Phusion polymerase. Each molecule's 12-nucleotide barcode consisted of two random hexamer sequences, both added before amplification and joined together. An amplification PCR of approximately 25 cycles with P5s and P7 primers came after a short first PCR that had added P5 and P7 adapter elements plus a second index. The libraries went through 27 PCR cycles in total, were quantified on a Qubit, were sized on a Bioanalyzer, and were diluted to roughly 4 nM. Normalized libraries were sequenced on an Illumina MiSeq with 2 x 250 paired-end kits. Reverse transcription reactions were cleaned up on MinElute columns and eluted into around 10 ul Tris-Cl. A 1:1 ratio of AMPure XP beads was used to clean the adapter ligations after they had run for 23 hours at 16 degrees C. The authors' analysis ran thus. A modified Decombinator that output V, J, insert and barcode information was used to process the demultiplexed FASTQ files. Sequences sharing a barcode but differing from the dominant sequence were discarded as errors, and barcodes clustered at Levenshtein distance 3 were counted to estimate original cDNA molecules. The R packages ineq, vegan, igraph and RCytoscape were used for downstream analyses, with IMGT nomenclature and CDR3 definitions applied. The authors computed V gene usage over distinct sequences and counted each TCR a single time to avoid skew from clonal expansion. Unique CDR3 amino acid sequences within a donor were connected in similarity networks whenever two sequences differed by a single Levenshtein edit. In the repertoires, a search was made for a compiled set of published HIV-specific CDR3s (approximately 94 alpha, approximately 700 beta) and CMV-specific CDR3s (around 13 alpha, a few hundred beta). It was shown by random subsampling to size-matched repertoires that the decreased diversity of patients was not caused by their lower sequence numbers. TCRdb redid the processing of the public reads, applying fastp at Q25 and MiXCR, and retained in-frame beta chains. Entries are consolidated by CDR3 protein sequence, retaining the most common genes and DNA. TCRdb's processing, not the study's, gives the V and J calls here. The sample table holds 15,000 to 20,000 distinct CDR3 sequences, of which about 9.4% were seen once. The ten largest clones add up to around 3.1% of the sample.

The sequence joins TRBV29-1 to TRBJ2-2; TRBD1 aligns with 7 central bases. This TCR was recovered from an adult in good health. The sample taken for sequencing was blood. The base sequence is TGCAGCGCAAACCGGGACAGTAACACCGGGGAGCTGTTTTTT. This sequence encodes CSANRDSNTGELFF.